This T cell receptor beta chain appears in the sequencing data of a study of monozygotic twins with inflammatory bowel disease. About 3.5 ug of total RNA went into each TCR library. TCRdb reprocessed the 5' RACE reads, with one entry per CDR3 protein and no DNA. This table holds about 330,000 distinct CDR3 sequences. Germline CDR1 SGHDT, CDR2 YYEEEE. There are 16 residues in the CDR3. The V call is TRBV5-6, the J call TRBJ2-5. Material for sequencing was blood. This TCR was recovered from a human donor with ulcerative colitis or Crohn's disease, or a healthy co-twin of an affected twin (not recorded which). This chain's CDR3 is CASSPVTAARRETQYF. The variable domain in full, completed from reference TRBV5-6 and TRBJ2-5, reads DAGVTQSPTHLIKTRGQQVTLRCSPKSGHDTVSWYQQALGQGPQFIFQYYEEEERQRGNFPDRFSGHQFPNYSSELNVNALLLGDSALYLCASSPVTAARRETQYFGPGTRLLVL.